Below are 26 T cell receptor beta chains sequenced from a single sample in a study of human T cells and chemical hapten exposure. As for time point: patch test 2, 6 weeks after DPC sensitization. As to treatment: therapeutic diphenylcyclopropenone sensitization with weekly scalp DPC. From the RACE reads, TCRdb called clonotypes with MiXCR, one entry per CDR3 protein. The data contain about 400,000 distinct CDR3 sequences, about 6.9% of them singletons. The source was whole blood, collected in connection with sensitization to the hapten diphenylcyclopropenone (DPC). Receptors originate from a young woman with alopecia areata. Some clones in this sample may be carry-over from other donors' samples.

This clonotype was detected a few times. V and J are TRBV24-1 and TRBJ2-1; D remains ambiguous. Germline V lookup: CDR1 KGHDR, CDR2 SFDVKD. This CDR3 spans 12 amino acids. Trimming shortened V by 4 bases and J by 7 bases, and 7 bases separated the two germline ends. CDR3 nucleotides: TGTGCCACCAGTGACGCCCCGAATGAGCAGTTCTTC. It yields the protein CATSDAPNEQFF.

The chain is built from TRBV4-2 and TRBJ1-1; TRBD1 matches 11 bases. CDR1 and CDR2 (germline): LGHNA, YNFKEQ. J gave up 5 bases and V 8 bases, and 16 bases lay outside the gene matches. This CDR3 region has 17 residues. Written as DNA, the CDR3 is TGTGCCAGCGGGACAGGGGGTTTGGCGGGGTCGAATACTGAAGCTTTCTTT. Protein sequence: CASGTGGLAGSNTEAFF.

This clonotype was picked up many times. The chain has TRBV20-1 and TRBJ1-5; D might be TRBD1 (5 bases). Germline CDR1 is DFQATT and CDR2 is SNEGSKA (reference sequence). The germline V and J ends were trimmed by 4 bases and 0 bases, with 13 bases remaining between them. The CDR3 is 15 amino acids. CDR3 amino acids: CSAKPTGDSNQPQHF. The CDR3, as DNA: TGCAGTGCTAAACCAACAGGAGATAGCAATCAGCCCCAGCATTTT.

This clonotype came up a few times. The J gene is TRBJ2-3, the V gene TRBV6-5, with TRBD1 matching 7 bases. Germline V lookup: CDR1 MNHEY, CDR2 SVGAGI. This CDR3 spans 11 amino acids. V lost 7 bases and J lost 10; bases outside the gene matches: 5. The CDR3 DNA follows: TGTGCCAGCAAGGGGCAGGGGGCGCAGTATTTT. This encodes CASKGQGAQYF.

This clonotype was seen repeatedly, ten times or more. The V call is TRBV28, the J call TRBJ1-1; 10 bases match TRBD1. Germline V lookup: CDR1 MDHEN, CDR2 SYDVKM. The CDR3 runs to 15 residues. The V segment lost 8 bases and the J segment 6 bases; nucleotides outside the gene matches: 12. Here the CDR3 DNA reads TGTGCCAGCCGGCTCGTGACAGGGGGCAAATCTGAAGCTTTCTTT. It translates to CASRLVTGGKSEAFF.

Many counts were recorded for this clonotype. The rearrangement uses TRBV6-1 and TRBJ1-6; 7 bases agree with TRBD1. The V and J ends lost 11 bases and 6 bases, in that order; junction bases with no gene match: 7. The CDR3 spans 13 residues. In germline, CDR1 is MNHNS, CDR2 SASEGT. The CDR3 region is CAGYRGGNSPLHF. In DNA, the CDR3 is TGTGCCGGATACAGGGGAGGTAATTCACCCCTCCACTTT.

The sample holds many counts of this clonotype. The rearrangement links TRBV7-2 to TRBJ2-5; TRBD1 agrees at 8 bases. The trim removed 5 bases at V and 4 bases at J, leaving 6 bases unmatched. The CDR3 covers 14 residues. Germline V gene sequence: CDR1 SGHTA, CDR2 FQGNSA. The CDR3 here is CASSAQGASETQYF. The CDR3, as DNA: TGTGCCAGCAGCGCCCAGGGGGCTTCAGAGACCCAGTACTTC.

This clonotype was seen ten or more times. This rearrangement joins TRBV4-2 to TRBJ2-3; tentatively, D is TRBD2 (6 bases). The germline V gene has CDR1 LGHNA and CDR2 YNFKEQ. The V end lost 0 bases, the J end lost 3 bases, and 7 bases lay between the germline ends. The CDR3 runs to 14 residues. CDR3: CASSQDGTTDTQYF. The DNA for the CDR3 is TGTGCCAGCAGCCAAGACGGGACTACAGATACGCAGTATTTT.

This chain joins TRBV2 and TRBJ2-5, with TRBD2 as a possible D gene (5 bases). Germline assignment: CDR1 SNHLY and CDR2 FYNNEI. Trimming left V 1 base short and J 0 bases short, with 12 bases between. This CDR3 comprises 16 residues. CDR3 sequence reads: CASSEVRAEYQETQYF. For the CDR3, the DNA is TGTGCCAGCAGTGAAGTGCGGGCAGAGTACCAAGAGACCCAGTACTTC.

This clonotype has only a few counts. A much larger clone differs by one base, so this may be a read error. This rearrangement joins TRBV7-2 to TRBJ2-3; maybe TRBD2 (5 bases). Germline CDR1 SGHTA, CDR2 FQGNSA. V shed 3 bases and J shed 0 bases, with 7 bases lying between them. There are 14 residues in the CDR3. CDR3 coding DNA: TGTGCCAGCAGCTTGAGGGCTAGCACAGATACGCAGTATTTT. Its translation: CASSLRASTDTQYF.

The CDR3 DNA reads TGTGCCAGCAGCTTGGCCGGGACAGGGGACTATGGCTACACCTTC. Its protein is CASSLAGTGDYGYTF. V usage is TRBV5-4 and J usage is TRBJ1-2, with 10 nucleotides matching TRBD1. The CDR3 is 15 residues long. Trimming removed 0 bases from V and 3 bases from J; junction bases left unmatched: 2. Germline values: CDR1 SGHNT, CDR2 YYREEE (reference sequence).

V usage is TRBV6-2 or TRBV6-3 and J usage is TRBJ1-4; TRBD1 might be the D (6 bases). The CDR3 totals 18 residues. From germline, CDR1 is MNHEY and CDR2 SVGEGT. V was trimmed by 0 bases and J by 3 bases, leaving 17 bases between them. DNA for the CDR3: TGTGCCAGCAGTTACTCCCCAATCGACAGGAAGGCTAATGAAAAACTGTTTTTT. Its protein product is CASSYSPIDRKANEKLFF.

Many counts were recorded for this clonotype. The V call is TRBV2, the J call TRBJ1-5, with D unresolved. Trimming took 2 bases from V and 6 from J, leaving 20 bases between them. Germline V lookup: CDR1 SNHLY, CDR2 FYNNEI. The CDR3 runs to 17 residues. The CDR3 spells CASSESRDSLRVQPQHF. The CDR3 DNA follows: TGTGCCAGCAGTGAATCGCGGGATTCGTTGAGAGTTCAGCCCCAGCATTTT.

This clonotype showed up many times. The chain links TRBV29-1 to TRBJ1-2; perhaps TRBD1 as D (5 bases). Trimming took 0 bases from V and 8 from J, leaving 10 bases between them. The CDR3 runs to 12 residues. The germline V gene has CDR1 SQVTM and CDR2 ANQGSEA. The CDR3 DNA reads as TGCAGCGTTGAAGAGCAGGGCTACGGCTACACCTTC. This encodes CSVEEQGYGYTF.

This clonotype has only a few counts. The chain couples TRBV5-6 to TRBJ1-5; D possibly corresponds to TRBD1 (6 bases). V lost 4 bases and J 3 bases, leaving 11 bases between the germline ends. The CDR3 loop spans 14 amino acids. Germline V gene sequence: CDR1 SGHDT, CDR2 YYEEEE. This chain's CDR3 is CASSTGRDNQPQHF. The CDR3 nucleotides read TGTGCCAGCAGCACAGGGCGCGACAATCAGCCCCAGCATTTT.

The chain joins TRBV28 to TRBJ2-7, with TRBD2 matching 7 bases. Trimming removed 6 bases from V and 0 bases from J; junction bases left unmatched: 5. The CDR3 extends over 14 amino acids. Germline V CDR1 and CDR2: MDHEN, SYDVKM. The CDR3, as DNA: TGTGCCAGCAGCGCCGGGGGGTTCTCCTACGAGCAGTACTTC. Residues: CASSAGGFSYEQYF.

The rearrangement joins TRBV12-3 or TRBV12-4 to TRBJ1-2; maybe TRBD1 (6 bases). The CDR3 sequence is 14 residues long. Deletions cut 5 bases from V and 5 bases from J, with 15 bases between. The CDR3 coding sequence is TGTGCCAGCAGTACCCCGGACAGCCTATATGGCTACACCTTC. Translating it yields CASSTPDSLYGYTF.

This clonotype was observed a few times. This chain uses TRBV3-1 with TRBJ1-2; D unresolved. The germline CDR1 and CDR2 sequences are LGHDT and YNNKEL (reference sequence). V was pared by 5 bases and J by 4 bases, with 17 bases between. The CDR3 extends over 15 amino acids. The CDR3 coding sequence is TGTGCCAGCAGCTTCGCGATCCTGCCATTCTATGGCTACACCTTC. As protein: CASSFAILPFYGYTF. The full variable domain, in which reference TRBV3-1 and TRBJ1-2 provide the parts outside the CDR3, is DTAVSQTPKYLVTQMGNDKSIKCEQNLGHDTMYWYKQDSKKFLKIMFSYNNKELIINETVPNRFSPKSPDKAHLNLHINSLELGDSAVYFCASSFAILPFYGYTFGSGTRLTVV.

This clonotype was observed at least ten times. This CDR3 reads CATSIFRGYQPQHF. CDR3 sequence (DNA): TGTGCCACCAGCATATTCAGGGGTTATCAGCCCCAGCATTTT. V is TRBV15 and J is TRBJ1-5; D is perhaps TRBD1 (6 bases). The V gene's germline CDR1 is LNHNV and CDR2 YYDKDF (reference sequence). The CDR3 extends over 14 amino acids. V shed 4 bases and J shed 5 bases, with 12 bases lying between them.

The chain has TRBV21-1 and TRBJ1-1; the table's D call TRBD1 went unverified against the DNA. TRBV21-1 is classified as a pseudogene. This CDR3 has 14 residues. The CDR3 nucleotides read TGTGCCAGCAGCAAAGACAGGCAGAACACTGAAGCTTTCTTT. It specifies CASSKDRQNTEAFF.

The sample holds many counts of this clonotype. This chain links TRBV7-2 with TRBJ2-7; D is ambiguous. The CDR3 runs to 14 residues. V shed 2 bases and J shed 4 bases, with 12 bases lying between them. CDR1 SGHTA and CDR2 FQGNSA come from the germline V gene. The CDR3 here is CASSLNPGAYEQYF. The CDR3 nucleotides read TGTGCCAGCAGCTTAAACCCCGGTGCATACGAGCAGTACTTC.

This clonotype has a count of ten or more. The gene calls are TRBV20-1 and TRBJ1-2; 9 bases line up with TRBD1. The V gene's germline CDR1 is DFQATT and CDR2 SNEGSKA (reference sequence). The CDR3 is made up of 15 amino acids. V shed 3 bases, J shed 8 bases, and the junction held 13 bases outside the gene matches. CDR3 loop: CSASGVTGGSLGYTF. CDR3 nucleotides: TGCAGTGCTAGCGGTGTGACAGGGGGATCTCTAGGCTACACCTTC.

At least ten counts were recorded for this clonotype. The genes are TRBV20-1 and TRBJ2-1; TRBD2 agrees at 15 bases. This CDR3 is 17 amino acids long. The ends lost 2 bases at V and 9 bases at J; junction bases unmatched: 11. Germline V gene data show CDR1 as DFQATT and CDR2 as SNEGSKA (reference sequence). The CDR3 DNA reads TGCAGTGCTAGATCTGGAAGCGGACTAGCGGGGGGGAGTGAGCAGTTCTTC. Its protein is CSARSGSGLAGGSEQFF.

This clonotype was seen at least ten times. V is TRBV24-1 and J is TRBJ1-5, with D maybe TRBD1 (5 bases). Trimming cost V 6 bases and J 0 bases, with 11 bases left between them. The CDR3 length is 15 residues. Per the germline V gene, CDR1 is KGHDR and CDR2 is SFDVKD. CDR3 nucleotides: TGTGCCACCAGTACCTCCGGGGCTAGCAATCAGCCCCAGCATTTT. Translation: CATSTSGASNQPQHF.

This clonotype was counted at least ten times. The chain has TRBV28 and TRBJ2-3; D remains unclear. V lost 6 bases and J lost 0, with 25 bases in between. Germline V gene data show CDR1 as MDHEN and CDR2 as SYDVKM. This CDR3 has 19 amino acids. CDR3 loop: CASRYHLRVLSSSTDTQYF. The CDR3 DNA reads TGTGCCAGCAGATACCACCTGAGAGTTCTCTCATCTAGCACAGATACGCAGTATTTT.

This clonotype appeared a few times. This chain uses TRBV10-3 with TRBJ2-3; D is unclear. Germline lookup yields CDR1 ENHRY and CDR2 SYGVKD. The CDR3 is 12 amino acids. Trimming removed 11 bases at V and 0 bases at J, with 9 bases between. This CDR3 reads CASKESTDTQYF. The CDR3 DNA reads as TGTGCCTCCAAGGAGAGCACAGATACGCAGTATTTT.